Reported below is one T cell receptor beta chain. Its specificity is not known. These data come from a study of OX40 agonist ivuxolimab in advanced cancers. On the study more broadly: Partial responses were recorded for three patients, including one with hepatocellular carcinoma and two with cutaneous melanoma.

Study findings and constraints: There was clonal expansion of CD4+ and CD8+ blood T cells by week 6 at 0.1 to 3.0 mg/kg. CD8+ T cells (on average) carried more expanded clones than CD4+ T cells.

Per the germline V gene, CDR1 is SNHLY and CDR2 is FYNNEI. V shed 11 bases and J shed 10 bases, with 18 bases lying between them. The CDR3 sequence is 13 residues long. Profiling relied on immunoSEQ multiplex PCR, and the TCRdb table lists in-frame clones only, not all of them. The sample consists of approximately 66,000 clones, roughly 88% of them appearing once. The sequence derives from an adult with an advanced solid tumor such as melanoma, head and neck, liver or kidney cancer. The chain couples TRBV2 to TRBJ1-6; D is unclear. The input for sequencing was CD4+ or CD8+ T cells sorted from blood, taken in a trial of the OX40 agonist ivuxolimab. CDR3 sequence reads: CAVQLEARSPLHF. CDR3 coding DNA: TGTGCCGTCCAGTTGGAGGCCCGATCACCCCTCCACTTT.